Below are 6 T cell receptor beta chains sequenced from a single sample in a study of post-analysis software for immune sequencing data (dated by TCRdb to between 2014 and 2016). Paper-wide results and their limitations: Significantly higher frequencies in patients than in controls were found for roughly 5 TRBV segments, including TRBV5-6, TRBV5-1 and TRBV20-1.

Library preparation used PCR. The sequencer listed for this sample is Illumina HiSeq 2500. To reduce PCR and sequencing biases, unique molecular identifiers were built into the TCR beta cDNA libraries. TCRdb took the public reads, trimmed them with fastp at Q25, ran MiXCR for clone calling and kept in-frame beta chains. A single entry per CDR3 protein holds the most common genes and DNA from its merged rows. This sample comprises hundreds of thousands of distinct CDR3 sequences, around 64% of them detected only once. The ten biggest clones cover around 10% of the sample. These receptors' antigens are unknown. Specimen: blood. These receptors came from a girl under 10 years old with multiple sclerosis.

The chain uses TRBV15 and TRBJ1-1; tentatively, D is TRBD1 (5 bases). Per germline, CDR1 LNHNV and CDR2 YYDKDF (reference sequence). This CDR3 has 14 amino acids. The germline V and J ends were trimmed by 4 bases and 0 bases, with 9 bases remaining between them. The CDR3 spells CATSKTGMNTEAFF. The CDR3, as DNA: TGTGCCACCAGCAAAACAGGTATGAACACTGAAGCTTTCTTT.

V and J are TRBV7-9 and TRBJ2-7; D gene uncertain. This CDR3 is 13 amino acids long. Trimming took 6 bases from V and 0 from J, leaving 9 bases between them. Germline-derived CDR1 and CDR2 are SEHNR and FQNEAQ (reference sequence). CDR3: CASRPEVSYEQYF. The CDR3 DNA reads TGTGCCAGCAGGCCTGAGGTCTCCTACGAGCAGTACTTC.

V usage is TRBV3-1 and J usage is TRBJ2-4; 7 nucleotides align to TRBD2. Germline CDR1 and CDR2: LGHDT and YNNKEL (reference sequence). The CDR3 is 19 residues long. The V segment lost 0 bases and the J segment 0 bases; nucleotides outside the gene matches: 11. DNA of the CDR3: TGTGCCAGCAGCCAAGACCTAGCGGCGCGAGGGGTAGCCAAAAACATTCAGTACTTC. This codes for CASSQDLAARGVAKNIQYF. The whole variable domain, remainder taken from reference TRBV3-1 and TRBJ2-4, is DTAVSQTPKYLVTQMGNDKSIKCEQNLGHDTMYWYKQDSKKFLKIMFSYNNKELIINETVPNRFSPKSPDKAHLNLHINSLELGDSAVYFCASSQDLAARGVAKNIQYFGAGTRLSVL.

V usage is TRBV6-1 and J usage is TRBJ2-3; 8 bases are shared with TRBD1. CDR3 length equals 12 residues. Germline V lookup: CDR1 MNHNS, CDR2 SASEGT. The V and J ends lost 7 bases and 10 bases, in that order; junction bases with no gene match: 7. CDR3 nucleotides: TGTGCCAGCACCACGGACAGGGCATCGCAGTATTTT. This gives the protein CASTTDRASQYF.

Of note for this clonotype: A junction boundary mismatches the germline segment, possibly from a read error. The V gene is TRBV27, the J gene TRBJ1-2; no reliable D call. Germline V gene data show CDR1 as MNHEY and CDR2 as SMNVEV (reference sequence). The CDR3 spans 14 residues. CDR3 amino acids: CASTFRREDYGCTF. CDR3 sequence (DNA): TGTGCCAGCACCTTCAGGCGGGAAGACTATGGCTGCACCTTC.

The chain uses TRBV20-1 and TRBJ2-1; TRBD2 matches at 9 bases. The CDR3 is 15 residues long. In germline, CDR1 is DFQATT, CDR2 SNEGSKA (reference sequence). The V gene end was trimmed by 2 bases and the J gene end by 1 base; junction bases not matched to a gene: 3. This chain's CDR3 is CSARRAGGSYNEQFF. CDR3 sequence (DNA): TGCAGTGCTAGAAGGGCGGGGGGGTCCTACAATGAGCAGTTCTTC.